The entry below describes one T cell receptor (beta chain). The antigen this receptor binds is unknown. Per-nucleotide qualities are absent, and no much larger clonotype sits a single base away. To demonstrate the VDJtools post-analysis software, the study profiled TCR beta repertoires from the peripheral blood of under 15 young patients with multiple sclerosis. The patients with multiple sclerosis were children and adolescents between about 6 and 16 years of age. This sample was taken from a study of post-analysis software for immune sequencing data (dated by TCRdb to 2014 to 2015). With respect to the entire study: Disease courses on record covered relapsing-remitting, secondary progressive and progressive-relapsing multiple sclerosis, though some patients had no subtype annotation. A subset of samples was prepared in parallel using single-end sample barcoding, then pooled and co-amplified after Illumina adapter ligation. The patient repertoires were set against around ten previously published healthy control repertoires from donors whose ages ranged from roughly 6 to 26 years. What the study reported, not specific to this receptor: The control group was slightly older than the multiple sclerosis patient group. Strong co-clustering of samples prepared in the same batch was shown by direct clustering with F measure, prompting a batch-effect correction. Significantly lower normalized Chao1 diversity was found in multiple sclerosis patients than in controls, suggesting substantial peripheral T-cell clonal expansion.

Libraries were made using PCR. Sequencing instrument: Illumina HiSeq 2500. To reduce PCR and sequencing biases, unique molecular identifiers were built into the TCR beta cDNA libraries. Every 1 to 10 million input T cells yielded approximately 500,000 cDNA molecules, meaning each molecule approximated one T cell. The patient libraries were prepared and sequenced using the same protocol as the earlier healthy control dataset. Samples belonging to the same batch were prepared together, multiplexed and sequenced on a shared HiSeq lane. Per the authors' processing: Raw barcoded reads were processed with MIGEC, and single-read molecular identifier groups were discarded before consensus assembly and CDR3 extraction. VDJtools was used for post-analysis of the clonotype tables, with diversity normalized by down-sampling every dataset to the smallest sample size. In repertoire overlap clustering, CDR3 amino acid sequences, but not nucleotide sequences, were matched to correct batch-related cross-sample contamination. The public reads were reprocessed in TCRdb via fastp at Q25 and MiXCR, keeping in-frame beta chains. All rows with the same CDR3 protein become a single entry with the most common DNA and genes. The authors' filters were not applied to this entry. Within this sample are 380,000 or so distinct CDR3 sequences, with 30% to 45% of them counted one time only. The ten most abundant clones make up around an eighth of the sample.

Sequenced: blood. This TCR derives from a girl aged 10 to 17 with multiple sclerosis.

CDR3 reads: CASSPRTPPPQGAFSGANVLTF. The sequenced DNA: TGTGCCAGCAGCCCTAGAACCCCCCCCCCACAGGGGGCTTTCTCTGGGGCCAACGTCCTGACTTTC. Here the chain combines TRBV11-2 and TRBJ2-6, with 9 junctional bases fitting TRBD1. Ends trimmed: V by 5 bases, J by 0 bases; bases unmatched to a gene: 20. The CDR3, cysteine through phenylalanine, is 22 amino acids long. The retained sequence is limited to the CDR3, 66 bases, with the frame set at the first base. The germline V gene specifies SGHAT as CDR1 and FQNNGV as CDR2.